Given below is one T cell receptor (beta chain) in context. The germline V and J ends were trimmed by 2 bases and 0 bases, with 10 bases remaining between them. There are 15 residues in the CDR3. The V gene's germline CDR1 is MNHEY and CDR2 SVGAGI. The assay was immunoSEQ multiplex PCR, and TCRdb's table has in-frame clones only and misses some. The sample lists tens of thousands of clones; approximately 90% were seen once. This entry is derived from a study of blood T cell repertoires in COVID-19. The chain uses TRBV6-5 and TRBJ1-1, with a tentative D call TRBD1 (5 bases). This TCR was sampled from a man aged 45-65 years with acute or convalescent COVID-19. The specimen was peripheral blood. In DNA, the CDR3 is TGTGCCAGCAGTTACCTTACAGGCCTGAACACTGAAGCTTTCTTT. This encodes CASSYLTGLNTEAFF.